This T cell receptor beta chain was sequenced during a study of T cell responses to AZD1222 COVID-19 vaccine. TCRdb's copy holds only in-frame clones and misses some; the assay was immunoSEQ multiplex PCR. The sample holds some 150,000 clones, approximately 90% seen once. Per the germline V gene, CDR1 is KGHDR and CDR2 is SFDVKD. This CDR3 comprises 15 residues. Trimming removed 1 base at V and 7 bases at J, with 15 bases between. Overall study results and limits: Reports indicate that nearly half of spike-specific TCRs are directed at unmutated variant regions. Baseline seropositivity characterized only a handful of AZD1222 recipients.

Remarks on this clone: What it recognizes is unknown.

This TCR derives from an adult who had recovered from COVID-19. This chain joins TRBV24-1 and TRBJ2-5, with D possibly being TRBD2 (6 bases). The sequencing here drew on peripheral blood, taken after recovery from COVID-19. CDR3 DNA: TGTGCCACCAGTGATTTCCGGGCCCTCGGGGGGACCCAGTACTTC. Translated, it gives CATSDFRALGGTQYF.